One T cell receptor (beta chain) is described in this entry. This specimen comes from a study of PD-1 blockade in classical Hodgkin lymphoma. The time point is: cycle 4 day 1 (C4D1), after around six weeks of nivolumab. Brentuximab vedotin exposure varied among the patients, all of whom had relapsed after autologous stem cell transplantation. Reported best responses ranged across complete response, partial response or progressive disease. Sequencing was performed with immunoSEQ multiplex PCR; in TCRdb, only in-frame clones are kept and a portion is missing. The sample shows 7,500 to 9,000 clones, around nine tenths of them seen only once. This CDR3 has 17 residues. Germline V gives CDR1 LNHDA, CDR2 SQIVND (reference sequence). Germline trimming cut 4 bases from V and 0 bases from J; bases unmatched to any gene: 11.

Material: peripheral blood mononuclear cells (PBMCs), obtained before the fourth cycle of nivolumab. The receptor was derived from a human donor with classical Hodgkin lymphoma. This rearrangement joins TRBV19 to TRBJ2-7, with 8 nucleotides matching TRBD2. In DNA form, the CDR3 reads TGTGCCAGTAGTAGAACGCTCGGCGGGAGGTACTCCTACGAGCAGTACTTC. It specifies CASSRTLGGRYSYEQYF.